This TCR beta chain originates from a study of T cells in Graves' hyperthyroidism and ophthalmopathy. Whole-study results and caveats: A model using 13 V-J features told ophthalmopathy apart from stable hyperthyroidism.

Amplified regions were TCR beta CDR3 sequences from RNA transcripts. HTBI primers were employed in a first-round RT-PCR of the TCR CDR3. In TCRdb, the multiplex PCR reads were re-called with MiXCR into one record per CDR3 protein. The sample yields 250,000 to 350,000 distinct CDR3 sequences, 15% to 20% seen once. This clonotype was picked up many times. Its antigen is unidentified. Sequencing was performed on blood. The clonotype originates from a woman aged 60 to 75 with Graves' ophthalmopathy.

CDR3 protein: CASSLGGVNTEAFF. In DNA form, the CDR3 reads TGTGCCAGCAGCTTAGGAGGGGTGAACACTGAAGCTTTCTTT. The chain has TRBV6-1 and TRBJ1-1; D is possibly TRBD1 (5 bases). Trimming stripped 6 bases from V and 0 bases from J, with 11 bases between. CDR3 size: 14 residues. Germline V CDR1 and CDR2: MNHNS, SASEGT.